These 21 T cell receptor beta chains originate from one sample sequenced in a study of shared clonotypes between healthy human individuals. Naive CD8 isolation took CD45RO-negative cells positively selected for CCR7 and excluded terminally differentiated effector memory CD45RA+ cells. Some clones are missing from TCRdb's copy, which holds only in-frame ones; the method was immunoSEQ multiplex PCR. The data hold roughly 2,000,000 clones, with about 95% observed a single time. Specimen: naive CD8+ T cells sorted from blood. The receptors come from a man aged 18 to 30 in good health.

The chain is built from TRBV15 and TRBJ1-5; 12 positions match TRBD1. Trimming took 0 bases from V and 5 from J; bases not matched to a gene: 2. This CDR3 is 16 amino acids long. Germline V CDR1 and CDR2: LNHNV, YYDKDF (reference sequence). CDR3 amino acids: CATSRDGTGGHQPQHF. CDR3 sequence (DNA): TGTGCCACCAGCAGAGATGGGACAGGGGGCCATCAGCCCCAGCATTTT.

The chain links TRBV7-9 to TRBJ2-3; no clear D. There are 11 residues in the CDR3. V shed 2 bases and J shed 10 bases, with 7 bases lying between them. Germline V gene sequence: CDR1 SEHNR, CDR2 FQNEAQ (reference sequence). In DNA, the CDR3 is TGTGCCAGCAGCTTAACGGACGCGCAGTATTTT. Its protein product is CASSLTDAQYF. Supplemented by reference TRBV7-9 and TRBJ2-3, the full variable domain reads DTGVSQNPRHKITKRGQNVTFRCDPISEHNRLYWYRQTLGQGPEFLTYFQNEAQLEKSRLLSDRFSAERPKGSFSTLEIQRTEQGDSAMYLCASSLTDAQYFGPGTRLTVL.

A word on this clone: The same CDR3 is also encoded by other DNA sequences in this sample. CDR3 sequence: CASSQRDRTYEQYF. The CDR3 DNA sequence: TGCGCCAGCAGCCAAAGGGACAGGACTTACGAGCAGTACTTC. The chain carries TRBV4-1 and TRBJ2-7; 8 bases are shared with TRBD1. Germline V gives CDR1 MGHRA, CDR2 YSYEKL. V was clipped by 2 bases and J by 4 bases; unmatched bases: 4. The CDR3 contains 14 residues.

CDR3 in DNA: TGCGCCAGCAGCCCGCGGGGGATCTACGAGCAGTACTTC. It is translated as CASSPRGIYEQYF. The chain has TRBV5-1 and TRBJ2-7; TRBD2 aligns across 7 bases. Germline CDR1 SGHRS, CDR2 YFSETQ. The junction had 4 bases not matched to a gene; V was cut back by 4 bases and J by 3 bases. The CDR3 extends over 13 amino acids.

This clone was picked up a small number of times. DNA for the CDR3: TGTGCCTGGAGCGCTGGGACTAGTCGGGGCAATGAGCAGTTCTTC. Encoded protein: CAWSAGTSRGNEQFF. V gene TRBV30 combines with J gene TRBJ2-1; 8 nucleotides align to TRBD2. Per germline, CDR1 GTSNPN and CDR2 SVGIG (reference sequence). V lost 3 bases to trimming and J lost 6 bases; unmatched junction nucleotides: 10. This CDR3 contains 15 residues.

This clone occurred once. V and J are TRBV11-3 and TRBJ2-1, with a weak D call TRBD2 (7 bases). Looked up from germline, CDR1 is SGHNT and CDR2 is YENEEA. The CDR3 is made up of 14 amino acids. V was clipped by 5 bases and J by 5 bases, with 13 bases between them. Here the CDR3 reads CASSQGGEDNEQFF. The CDR3 DNA is TGTGCCAGCAGCCAAGGGGGGGAAGACAATGAGCAGTTCTTC.

V and J are TRBV7-2 and TRBJ1-3; no reliable D call. Looked up from germline, CDR1 is SGHTA and CDR2 is FQGNSA. The CDR3 contains 17 residues. V lost 2 bases, J lost 2 bases, and 16 bases lay in between. This chain's CDR3 is CASSLLWQTSPGNTIYF. DNA of the CDR3: TGTGCCAGCAGCTTACTGTGGCAGACTTCGCCTGGAAACACCATATATTTT.

The chain uses TRBV4-1 and TRBJ2-7; D tentatively fits TRBD1 or TRBD2 (5 bases each). V lost 3 bases to trimming and J lost 12 bases, with 15 bases between them. This CDR3 has 12 residues. Germline CDR1 MGHRA, CDR2 YSYEKL. This CDR3 reads CASSHPGPALYF. CDR3 sequence (DNA): TGCGCCAGCAGCCATCCGGGGCCAGCACTGTACTTC.

The rearrangement uses TRBV5-6 and TRBJ1-4; no clear D. This CDR3 has 16 residues. The germline gives CDR1 SGHDT, CDR2 YYEEEE. Between the trimmed V and J ends, which lost 0 bases and 4 bases, there was a span of 13 bases. For the CDR3, the DNA is TGTGCCAGCAGCTTGGCGACGGGATGGGGTAATGAAAAACTGTTTTTT. This encodes CASSLATGWGNEKLFF.

This chain joins TRBV27 and TRBJ1-1, with D unresolved. The length of the CDR3 is 11 residues. Per germline, CDR1 MNHEY and CDR2 SMNVEV (reference sequence). V was trimmed by 8 bases and J by 14 bases, leaving 18 bases between them. The CDR3 nucleotides are TGTGCCAGCTACGGACCCACACGGCGGTTCTTT. It yields the protein CASYGPTRRFF.

This chain uses TRBV13 with TRBJ2-7; the match to TRBD1 covers 7 bases. Per the germline V gene, CDR1 is PRHDT and CDR2 is FYEKMQ (reference sequence). V gave up 4 bases and J gave up 1 base; unmatched junction bases: 10. This CDR3 has 16 amino acids. For the CDR3, the DNA is TGTGCCAGCAGCTCCGCTAGACAGGGTGATTCCTACGAGCAGTACTTC. Its protein product is CASSSARQGDSYEQYF.

This CDR3 is CASSLIPPEQYF. CDR3 nucleotides: TGTGCCAGCAGCTTAATCCCTCCCGAGCAGTATTTT. This chain connects TRBV7-9 to TRBJ2-3; D call uncertain. Germline assignment: CDR1 SEHNR and CDR2 FQNEAQ (reference sequence). V lost 2 bases, J lost 11 bases, and 11 bases lay in between. This CDR3 has 12 amino acids.

The rearrangement joins TRBV13 to TRBJ2-7; tentative D call: TRBD2 (6 bases). The CDR3 runs 15 residues. CDR1 and CDR2 from the germline V gene are PRHDT and FYEKMQ (reference sequence). V was cut by 1 base and J by 2 bases, with 12 bases left in between. This chain's CDR3 is CASSLEERAPYEQYF. The CDR3 nucleotides read TGTGCCAGCAGCTTAGAAGAGCGGGCCCCCTACGAGCAGTACTTC.

The V and J genes are TRBV6-1 and TRBJ2-5; perhaps TRBD1 as D (6 bases). V shed 6 bases and J shed 5 bases, with 10 bases lying between them. CDR3 length: 12 residues. Germline CDR1 MNHNS, CDR2 SASEGT. The CDR3 coding sequence is TGTGCCAGCAGCGGGGACAAGGAGACCCAGTACTTC. As protein: CASSGDKETQYF.

The chain couples TRBV4-3 to TRBJ2-1; 7 positions agree with TRBD2. CDR3 length equals 16 residues. Per the germline V gene, CDR1 is LGHNA and CDR2 is YSLEER. V shed 2 bases, J shed 7 bases, and the junction held 11 bases outside the gene matches. CDR3 in amino acids: CASSQTLAGERNEQFF. CDR3 DNA: TGCGCCAGCAGCCAAACCTTAGCGGGTGAGAGAAATGAGCAGTTCTTC.

This chain uses TRBV5-4 with TRBJ1-4; D possibly corresponds to TRBD1 (5 bases). The V gene's germline CDR1 is SGHNT and CDR2 YYREEE (reference sequence). Trimming removed 0 bases at V and 3 bases at J, with 9 bases between. The CDR3 spans 15 residues. CDR3 amino acids: CASSLEGEANEKLFF. As DNA, the CDR3 is TGTGCCAGCAGCTTGGAAGGGGAAGCTAATGAAAAACTGTTTTTT.

The genes are TRBV7-9 and TRBJ2-2; D gene unclear. The CDR3 loop spans 13 amino acids. Per germline, CDR1 SEHNR and CDR2 FQNEAQ (reference sequence). The V gene lost 5 bases and the J gene lost 5 bases, with 9 bases spanning the gap. The CDR3 DNA reads as TGTGCCAGCAGCGGCTCTGGGACCGGGGAGCTGTTTTTT. As protein: CASSGSGTGELFF.

CDR3 in amino acids: CASSPASTDTQYF. The DNA of the CDR3 is TGTGCCAGCAGCCCCGCTAGCACAGATACGCAGTATTTT. This chain uses TRBV11-2 with TRBJ2-3, with unresolved D. This CDR3 region has 13 residues. Trimming removed 5 bases from V and 0 bases from J, with 6 bases in between. From germline, CDR1 is SGHAT and CDR2 FQNNGV.

This clone was detected only once. This chain joins TRBV27 and TRBJ2-3, with a weak D call TRBD2 (7 bases). The germline V gene has CDR1 MNHEY and CDR2 SMNVEV (reference sequence). The CDR3 totals 15 residues. V shed 6 bases and J shed 3 bases, with 16 bases lying between them. In DNA form, the CDR3 reads TGTGCCAGCAGGGGAGGGACATTAGTGACAGATACGCAGTATTTT. It is translated as CASRGGTLVTDTQYF.

The chain uses TRBV6-5 and TRBJ2-1; D is unresolved. This CDR3 region has 14 residues. Trimming left V 5 bases short and J 10 bases short, with 18 bases between. CDR1 is MNHEY and CDR2 is SVGAGI in the germline V gene. The CDR3 coding sequence is TGTGCCAGCAGTCGTTGGGGATCCGATCCGGAGCAGTTCTTC. Its translation: CASSRWGSDPEQFF.

This chain joins TRBV7-9 and TRBJ1-2, with a weak D call TRBD1 (6 bases). From germline, CDR1 is SEHNR and CDR2 FQNEAQ (reference sequence). The CDR3 is 16 amino acids. V lost 5 bases, J lost 6 bases, and 22 bases lay in between. CDR3 DNA sequence: TGTGCCAGCAGCGATAGCACGGGGGGGCGTGTAAATGGCTACACCTTC. It codes for CASSDSTGGRVNGYTF.